This T cell receptor beta chain was identified during a study of early T cells in non-severe SARS-CoV-2 infection. This clonotype was observed a handful of times. Sequence at one end of the junction differs from germline and may be a read error. The TCR library protocol was used to attach unique molecular identifiers. These identifiers were attached to individual cDNA molecules. A single record per CDR3 protein comes from TCRdb applying MiXCR to the 5' RACE reads. The sample holds tens of thousands of distinct CDR3 sequences; around 6% are singletons and the top ten take around 12%. What was sequenced was whole blood. This clonotype was obtained from an adult who was a healthcare worker with PCR-confirmed SARS-CoV-2 infection or an uninfected control (not recorded which).

The CDR3 bases are TGTGCCAGCAGCCTAGACAGATTCTACGAGCAGTACTTC. It is translated as CASSLDRFYEQYF. This rearrangement joins TRBV11-2 to TRBJ2-7, with D possibly being TRBD1 (5 bases). CDR3 length: 13 residues. Per germline, CDR1 SGHAT and CDR2 FQNNGV.